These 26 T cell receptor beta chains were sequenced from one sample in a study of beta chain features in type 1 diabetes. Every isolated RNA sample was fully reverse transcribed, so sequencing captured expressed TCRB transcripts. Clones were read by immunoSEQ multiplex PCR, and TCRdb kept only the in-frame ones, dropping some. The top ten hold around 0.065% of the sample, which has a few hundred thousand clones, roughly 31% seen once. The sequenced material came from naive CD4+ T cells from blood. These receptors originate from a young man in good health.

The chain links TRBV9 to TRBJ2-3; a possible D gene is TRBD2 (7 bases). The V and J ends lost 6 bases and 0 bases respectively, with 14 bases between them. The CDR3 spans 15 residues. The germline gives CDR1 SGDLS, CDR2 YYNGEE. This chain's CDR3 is CASTQGRGSTDTQYF. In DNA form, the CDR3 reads TGTGCCAGCACGCAGGGGAGGGGAAGCACAGATACGCAGTATTTT.

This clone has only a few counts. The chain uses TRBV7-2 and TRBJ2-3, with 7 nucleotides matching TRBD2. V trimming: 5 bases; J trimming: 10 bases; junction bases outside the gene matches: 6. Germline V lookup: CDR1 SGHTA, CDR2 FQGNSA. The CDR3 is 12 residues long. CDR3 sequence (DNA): TGTGCCAGCAGCCCACTAGCGTTCGCGCAGTATTTT. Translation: CASSPLAFAQYF.

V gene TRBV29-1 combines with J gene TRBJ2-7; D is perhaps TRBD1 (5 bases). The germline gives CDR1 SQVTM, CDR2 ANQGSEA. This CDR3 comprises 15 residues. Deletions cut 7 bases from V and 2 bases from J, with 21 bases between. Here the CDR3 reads CSAVAGAPGTYEQYF. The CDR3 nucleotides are TGCAGCGCCGTTGCCGGTGCCCCAGGGACCTACGAGCAGTACTTC.

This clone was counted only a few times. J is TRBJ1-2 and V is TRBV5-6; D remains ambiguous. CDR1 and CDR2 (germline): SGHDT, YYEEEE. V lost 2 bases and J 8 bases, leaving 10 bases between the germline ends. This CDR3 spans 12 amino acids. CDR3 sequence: CASSLRQYGYTF. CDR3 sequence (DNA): TGTGCCAGCAGCTTACGACAATACGGCTACACCTTC.

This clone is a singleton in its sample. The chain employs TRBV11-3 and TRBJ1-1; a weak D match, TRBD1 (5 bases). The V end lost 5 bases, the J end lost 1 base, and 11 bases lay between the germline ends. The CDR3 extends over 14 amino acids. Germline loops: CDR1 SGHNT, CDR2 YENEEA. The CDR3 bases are TGTGCCAGCAGCCAAGGGGCGGCGAACACTGAAGCTTTCTTT. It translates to CASSQGAANTEAFF.

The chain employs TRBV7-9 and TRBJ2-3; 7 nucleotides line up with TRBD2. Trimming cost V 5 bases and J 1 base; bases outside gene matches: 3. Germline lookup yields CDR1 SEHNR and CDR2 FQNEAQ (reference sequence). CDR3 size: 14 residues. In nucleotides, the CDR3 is TGTGCCAGCAGCCTCCTAGCGGGCACAGATACGCAGTATTTT. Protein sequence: CASSLLAGTDTQYF. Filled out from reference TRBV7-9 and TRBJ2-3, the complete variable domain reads DTGVSQNPRHKITKRGQNVTFRCDPISEHNRLYWYRQTLGQGPEFLTYFQNEAQLEKSRLLSDRFSAERPKGSFSTLEIQRTEQGDSAMYLCASSLLAGTDTQYFGPGTRLTVL.

CDR3 DNA sequence: TGTGCCAGCAGCCGGCAAAGCCGGGATACGCAGTATTTT. Translating gives CASSRQSRDTQYF. The chain uses TRBV14 and TRBJ2-3; D is unclear. The length of the CDR3 is 13 residues. V was cut by 4 bases and J by 6 bases, with 11 bases left in between. In germline, CDR1 is SGHDN, CDR2 FVKESK.

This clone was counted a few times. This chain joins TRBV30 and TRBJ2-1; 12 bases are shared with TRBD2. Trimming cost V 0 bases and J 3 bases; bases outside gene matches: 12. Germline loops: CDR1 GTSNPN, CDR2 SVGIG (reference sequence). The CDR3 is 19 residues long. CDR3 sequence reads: CAWSVGPRLAGGNYNEQFF. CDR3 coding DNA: TGTGCCTGGAGTGTCGGCCCTCGGCTAGCGGGAGGGAACTACAATGAGCAGTTCTTC.

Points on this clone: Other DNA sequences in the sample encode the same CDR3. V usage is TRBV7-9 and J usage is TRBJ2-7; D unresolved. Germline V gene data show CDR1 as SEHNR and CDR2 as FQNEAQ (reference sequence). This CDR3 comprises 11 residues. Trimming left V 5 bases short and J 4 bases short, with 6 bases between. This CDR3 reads CASSPAYEQYF. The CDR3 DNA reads TGTGCCAGCAGCCCCGCGTACGAGCAGTACTTC.

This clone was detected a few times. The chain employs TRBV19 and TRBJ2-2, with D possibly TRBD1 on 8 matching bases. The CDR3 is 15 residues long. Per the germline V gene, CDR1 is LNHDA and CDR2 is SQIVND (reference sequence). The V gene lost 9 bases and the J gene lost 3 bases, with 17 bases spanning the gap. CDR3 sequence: CASSGQGGYTGELFF. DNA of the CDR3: TGTGCCAGCTCAGGACAGGGAGGGTACACCGGGGAGCTGTTTTTT.

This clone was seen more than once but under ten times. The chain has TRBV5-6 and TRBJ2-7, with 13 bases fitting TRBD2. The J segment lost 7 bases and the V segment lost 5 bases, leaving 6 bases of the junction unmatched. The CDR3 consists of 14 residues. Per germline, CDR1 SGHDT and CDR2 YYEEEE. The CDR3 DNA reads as TGTGCCAGCAGGGAGGGACTAGCGGGATTGGAGCAGTACTTC. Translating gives CASREGLAGLEQYF. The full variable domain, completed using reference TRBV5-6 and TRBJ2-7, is DAGVTQSPTHLIKTRGQQVTLRCSPKSGHDTVSWYQQALGQGPQFIFQYYEEEERQRGNFPDRFSGHQFPNYSSELNVNALLLGDSALYLCASREGLAGLEQYFGPGTRLTVT.

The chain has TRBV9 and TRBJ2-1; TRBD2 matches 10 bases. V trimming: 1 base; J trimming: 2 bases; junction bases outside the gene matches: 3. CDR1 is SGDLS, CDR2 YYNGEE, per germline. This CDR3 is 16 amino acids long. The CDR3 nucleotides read TGTGCCAGCAGCGTACTAGCGGGAGTTACCTACAATGAGCAGTTCTTC. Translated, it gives CASSVLAGVTYNEQFF. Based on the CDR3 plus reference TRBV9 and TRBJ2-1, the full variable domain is DSGVTQTPKHLITATGQRVTLRCSPRSGDLSVYWYQQSLDQGLQFLIQYYNGEERAKGNILERFSAQQFPDLHSELNLSSLELGDSALYFCASSVLAGVTYNEQFFGPGTRLTVL.

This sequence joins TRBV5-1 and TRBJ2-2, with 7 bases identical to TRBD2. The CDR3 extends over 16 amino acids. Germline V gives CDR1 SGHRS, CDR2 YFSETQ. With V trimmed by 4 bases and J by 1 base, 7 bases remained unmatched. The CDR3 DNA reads TGCGCCAGCAGCGGGAAACTAGCGCTGAACACCGGGGAGCTGTTTTTT. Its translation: CASSGKLALNTGELFF. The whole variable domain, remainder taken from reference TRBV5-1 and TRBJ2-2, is KAGVTQTPRYLIKTRGQQVTLSCSPISGHRSVSWYQQTPGQGLQFLFEYFSETQRNKGNFPGRFSGRQFSNSRSEMNVSTLELGDSALYLCASSGKLALNTGELFFGEGSRLTVL.

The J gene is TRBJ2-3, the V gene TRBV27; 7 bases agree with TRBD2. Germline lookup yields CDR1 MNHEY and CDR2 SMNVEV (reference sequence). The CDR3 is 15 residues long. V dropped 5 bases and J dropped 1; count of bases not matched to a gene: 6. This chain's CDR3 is CASSGGSGRTDTQYF. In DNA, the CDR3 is TGTGCCAGCAGTGGCGGTAGCGGGCGCACAGATACGCAGTATTTT.

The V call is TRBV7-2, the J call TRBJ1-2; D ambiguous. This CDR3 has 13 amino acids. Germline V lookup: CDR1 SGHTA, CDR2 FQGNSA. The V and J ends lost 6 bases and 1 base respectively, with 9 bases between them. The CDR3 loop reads CASSYDVNYGYTF. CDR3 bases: TGTGCCAGCAGTTACGACGTTAACTATGGCTACACCTTC. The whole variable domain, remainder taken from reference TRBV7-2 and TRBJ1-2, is GAGVSQSPSNKVTEKGKDVELRCDPISGHTALYWYRQSLGQGLEFLIYFQGNSAPDKSGLPSDRFSAERTGGSVSTLTIQRTQQEDSAVYLCASSYDVNYGYTFGSGTRLTVV.

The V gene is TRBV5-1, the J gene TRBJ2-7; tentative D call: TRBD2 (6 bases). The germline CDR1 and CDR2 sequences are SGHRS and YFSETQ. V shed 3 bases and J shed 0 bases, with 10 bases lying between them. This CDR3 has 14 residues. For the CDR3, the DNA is TGCGCCAGCAGCTCTGCGGGGTACTCCTACGAGCAGTACTTC. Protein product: CASSSAGYSYEQYF.

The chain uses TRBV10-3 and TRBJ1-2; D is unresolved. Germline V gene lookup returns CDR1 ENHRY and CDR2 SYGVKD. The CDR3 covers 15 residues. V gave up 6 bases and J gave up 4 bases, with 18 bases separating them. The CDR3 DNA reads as TGTGCCATCAGGACAATATATAGAGCTTCCTATGGCTACACCTTC. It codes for CAIRTIYRASYGYTF.

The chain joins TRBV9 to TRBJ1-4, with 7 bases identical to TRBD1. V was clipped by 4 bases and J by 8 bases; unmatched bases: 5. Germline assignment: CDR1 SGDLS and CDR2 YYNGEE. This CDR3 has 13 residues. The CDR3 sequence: CASSRLTGEKLFF. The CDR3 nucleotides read TGTGCCAGCAGCCGTCTGACAGGGGAAAAACTGTTTTTT.

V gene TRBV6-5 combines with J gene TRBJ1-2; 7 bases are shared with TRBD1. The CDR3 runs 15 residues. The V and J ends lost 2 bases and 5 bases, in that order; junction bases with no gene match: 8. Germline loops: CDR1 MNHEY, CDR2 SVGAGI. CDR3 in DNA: TGTGCCAGCAGTTACCCAAGACAGGGAGGTTATGGCTACACCTTC. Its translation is CASSYPRQGGYGYTF.

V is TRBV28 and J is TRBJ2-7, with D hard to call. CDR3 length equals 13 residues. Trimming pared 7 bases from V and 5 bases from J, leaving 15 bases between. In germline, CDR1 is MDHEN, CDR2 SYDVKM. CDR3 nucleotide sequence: TGTGCCAGCACCCGGCCAGGTGGCGACGAGCAGTACTTC. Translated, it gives CASTRPGGDEQYF.

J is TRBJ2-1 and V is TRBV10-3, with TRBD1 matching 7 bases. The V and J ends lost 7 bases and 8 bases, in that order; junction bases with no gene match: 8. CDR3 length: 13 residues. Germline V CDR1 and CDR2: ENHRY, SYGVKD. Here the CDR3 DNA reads TGTGCCATCATGGAGACAGGGAGCTATGAGCAGTTCTTC. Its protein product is CAIMETGSYEQFF.

In nucleotides, the CDR3 is TGCAGCGTCCTGGGACAGTCGCGGGCTGGCTACACCTTC. It is translated as CSVLGQSRAGYTF. The genes are TRBV29-1 and TRBJ1-2, with 7 bases identical to TRBD1. V lost 6 bases and J lost 7; bases outside the gene matches: 11. Germline-derived CDR1 and CDR2 are SQVTM and ANQGSEA. The CDR3 totals 13 residues.

The DNA of the CDR3 is TGTGCCAGCAGCCCGGAACCGGGCCCCTATTCGAGTGAGCAGTTCTTC. This encodes CASSPEPGPYSSEQFF. This chain joins TRBV7-2 and TRBJ2-1; the D is unclear. Germline V gene data show CDR1 as SGHTA and CDR2 as FQGNSA. The V end lost 5 bases, the J end lost 9 bases, and 23 bases lay between the germline ends. The CDR3 extends over 16 amino acids.

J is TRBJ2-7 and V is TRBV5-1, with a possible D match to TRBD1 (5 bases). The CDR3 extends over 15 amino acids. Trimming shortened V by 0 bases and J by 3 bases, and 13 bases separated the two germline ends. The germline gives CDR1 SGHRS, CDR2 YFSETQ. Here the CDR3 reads CASSLERQLHYEQYF. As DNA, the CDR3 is TGCGCCAGCAGCTTGGAGCGACAGCTCCACTACGAGCAGTACTTC.

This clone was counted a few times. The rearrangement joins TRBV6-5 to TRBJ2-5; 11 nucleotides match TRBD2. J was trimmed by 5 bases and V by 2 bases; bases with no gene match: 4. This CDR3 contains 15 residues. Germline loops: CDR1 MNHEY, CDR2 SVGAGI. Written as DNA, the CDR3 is TGTGCCAGCAGTTACCGACTAGCGGGATCGGAGACCCAGTACTTC. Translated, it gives CASSYRLAGSETQYF.

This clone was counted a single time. CDR3 region: CASSLELRQRADTQYF. In nucleotides, the CDR3 is TGTGCCAGCAGCTTAGAGTTGAGACAGCGGGCAGATACGCAGTATTTT. The chain employs TRBV7-2 and TRBJ2-3; TRBD2 might be the D (6 bases). The CDR3 is 16 residues long. Trimming took 1 base from V and 4 from J, leaving 15 bases between them. CDR1 is SGHTA, CDR2 FQGNSA, per germline.